The entry below gives a single T cell receptor (beta chain) sequence along with its context. The antigen remains unidentified. The data were taken from a study of shared clonotypes between healthy human individuals. Study-wide findings and caveats: Estimated clonotype richness was generally higher in naive than memory subsets.

Each replicate PCR on the sorted subsets used around 200 ng DNA (roughly 30,000 T cell genomes). Under the authors' procedure: For the immunoSEQ data, sequences were junction-only without quality scores, so filtering differed. TCRdb's table, derived via immunoSEQ multiplex PCR, lists solely in-frame clones and lacks some. V and J calls and clone size are those listed in that table; D and trimming were worked out from the DNA. The sample lists some 200,000 clones, over 85% occurring once. Germline CDR1 and CDR2: WSHSY and SAAADI. This CDR3 comprises 13 residues. V gave up 5 bases and J gave up 7 bases; unmatched junction bases: 6.

The receptor was isolated from a woman in her 30s in good health. The sample taken for sequencing was naive CD4+ T cells sorted from blood. Specified subset: CD45RA+ positively selected. The chain recombines TRBV10-2 with TRBJ2-7, with 9 bases fitting TRBD2. CDR3: CASSRGRAGEQYF. Here the CDR3 DNA reads TGCGCCAGCAGTCGCGGGAGGGCCGGAGAGCAGTACTTC.